These 3 T cell receptor beta chains originate from one sample sequenced in a study of shared clonotypes between healthy human individuals. The protocol was immunoSEQ multiplex PCR, while the TCRdb copy is restricted to in-frame clones and leaves out a portion. The data contain some 530,000 clones, 60% to 80% of them singletons. The sample was PBMCs. The receptors shown here come from a woman between 40 and 55 years old in good health. Some clones in this sample may be carry-over from other donors' samples.

This chain uses TRBV7-9 with TRBJ2-5; D possibly matches TRBD1 or TRBD2 (5 bases each). Per germline, CDR1 SEHNR and CDR2 FQNEAQ (reference sequence). The length of the CDR3 is 14 residues. V lost 1 base, J lost 4 bases, and 10 bases lay in between. CDR3 sequence reads: CASSLGGLGETQYF. CDR3 bases: TGTGCCAGCAGCTTAGGGGGGTTAGGAGAGACCCAGTACTTC.

This clone came up many times. The CDR3 nucleotides read TGTGCCAGCAGCCCAGGGACAGTCTATGGCTACACCTTC. It specifies CASSPGTVYGYTF. The chain has TRBV7-2 and TRBJ1-2; 7 bases agree with TRBD1. This CDR3 is 13 amino acids long. Germline lookup yields CDR1 SGHTA and CDR2 FQGNSA. The V segment lost 5 bases and the J segment 4 bases; nucleotides outside the gene matches: 4. The full variable domain, with the rest looked up from reference TRBV7-2 and TRBJ1-2, is GAGVSQSPSNKVTEKGKDVELRCDPISGHTALYWYRQSLGQGLEFLIYFQGNSAPDKSGLPSDRFSAERTGGSVSTLTIQRTQQEDSAVYLCASSPGTVYGYTFGSGTRLTVV.

The chain has TRBV14 and TRBJ2-1, with TRBD2 identical over 10 bases. This CDR3 comprises 14 residues. Germline CDR1 is SGHDN and CDR2 is FVKESK. Unmatched junction bases numbered 7, after V lost 4 bases and J lost 10 bases. CDR3: CASSPGLALVEQFF. CDR3 bases: TGTGCCAGCAGCCCGGGACTAGCGTTAGTAGAGCAGTTCTTC.